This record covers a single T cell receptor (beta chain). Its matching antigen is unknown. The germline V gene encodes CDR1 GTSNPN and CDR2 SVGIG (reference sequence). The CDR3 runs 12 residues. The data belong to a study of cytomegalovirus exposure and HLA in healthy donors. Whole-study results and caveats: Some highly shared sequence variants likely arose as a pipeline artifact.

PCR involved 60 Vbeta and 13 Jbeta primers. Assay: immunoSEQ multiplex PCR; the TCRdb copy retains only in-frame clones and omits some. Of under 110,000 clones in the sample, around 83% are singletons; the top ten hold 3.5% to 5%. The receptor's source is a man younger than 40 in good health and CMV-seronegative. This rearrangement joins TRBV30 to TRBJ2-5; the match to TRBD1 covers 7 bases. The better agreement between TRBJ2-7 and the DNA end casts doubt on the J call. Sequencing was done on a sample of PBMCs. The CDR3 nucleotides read TGTGCCTGGACCAGGGACAGCTACGAGCAGTACTTC. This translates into CAWTRDSYEQYF.